Listed here are 31 T cell receptor beta chains from one sample, sequenced in a study of shared clonotypes between healthy human individuals. CD45RO-negative, CCR7-selected cells formed the naive CD8 fraction, which excluded terminally differentiated effector memory CD45RA+ cells. Generated by immunoSEQ multiplex PCR, the TCRdb table keeps only in-frame clones and is missing some. The table lists about 650,000 clones, roughly 96% of them singletons. What was sequenced was naive CD8+ T cells sorted from blood. These receptors all come from a woman aged 25 to 39 in good health.

This chain connects TRBV4-1 to TRBJ2-1; TRBD1 matches 7 bases. The CDR3 extends over 17 amino acids. CDR1 is MGHRA, CDR2 YSYEKL, per germline. V gave up 4 bases and J gave up 6 bases; unmatched junction bases: 15. In DNA, the CDR3 is TGCGCCAGCAGCCCGAGACAGGGTACGTCTAAGGGCAATGAGCAGTTCTTC. Translating it yields CASSPRQGTSKGNEQFF.

This sequence joins TRBV6-1 and TRBJ1-2; 7 bases map to TRBD1. Germline trimming cut 6 bases from V and 6 bases from J; bases unmatched to any gene: 7. CDR1 is MNHNS, CDR2 SASEGT, per germline. The CDR3 consists of 13 residues. CDR3 loop: CASSDRDRDGYTF. The CDR3 coding sequence is TGTGCCAGCAGCGACCGAGACAGGGATGGCTACACCTTC.

The gene calls are TRBV11-2 and TRBJ2-7; TRBD2 matches 9 bases. Germline trimming cut 5 bases from V and 1 base from J; bases unmatched to any gene: 18. This CDR3 comprises 19 residues. Germline-derived CDR1 and CDR2 are SGHAT and FQNNGV. The CDR3 sequence: CASSGGWPSSGIYSYEQYF. The CDR3, as DNA: TGTGCCAGCAGCGGGGGATGGCCCTCTAGCGGGATTTATTCCTACGAGCAGTACTTC.

The chain links TRBV4-1 to TRBJ2-7, with 9 bases lining up with TRBD2. V trimming: 0 bases; J trimming: 0 bases; junction bases outside the gene matches: 12. Germline CDR1 reads MGHRA; CDR2 reads YSYEKL. The CDR3 has 19 residues. This chain's CDR3 is CASSQDTGSGRKSSYEQYF. CDR3 DNA sequence: TGCGCCAGCAGCCAAGATACGGGTAGCGGGAGAAAGAGCTCCTACGAGCAGTACTTC.

Worth noting for this clone: Other DNA sequences in the sample encode the same CDR3. The rearrangement links TRBV6-5 to TRBJ1-2; D unresolved. Germline V gene sequence: CDR1 MNHEY, CDR2 SVGAGI. V dropped 4 bases and J dropped 3 bases, with 6 bases sitting between them. CDR3 length: 12 amino acids. This chain's CDR3 is CASSSGDYGYTF. The CDR3 DNA reads TGTGCCAGCAGTTCCGGAGACTATGGCTACACCTTC.

This sequence joins TRBV7-9 and TRBJ1-1; D is uncertain. Per the germline V gene, CDR1 is SEHNR and CDR2 is FQNEAQ (reference sequence). V was trimmed by 5 bases and J by 5 bases, leaving 12 bases between them. The CDR3 is 13 residues long. The DNA of the CDR3 is TGTGCCAGCAGCCCCTGGGAGGGAACTGAAGCTTTCTTT. Translation gives CASSPWEGTEAFF.

The gene calls are TRBV15 and TRBJ2-1, with TRBD2 as a possible D gene (5 bases). Germline V lookup: CDR1 LNHNV, CDR2 YYDKDF (reference sequence). The CDR3 is 15 residues long. The ends were cut back, 1 base at V and 5 bases at J, with 12 bases in the middle. CDR3 bases: TGTGCCACCAGCAGAGGTATTAGCGAGGACAATGAGCAGTTCTTC. Translation: CATSRGISEDNEQFF.

The chain carries TRBV11-2 and TRBJ2-7; 10 positions match TRBD1. Trimming at V came to 4 bases and at J to 11 bases, leaving 8 bases not matched to a gene. Germline CDR1 reads SGHAT; CDR2 reads FQNNGV. There are 13 residues in the CDR3. The CDR3 sequence is CASSSDRGQVEYF. The DNA for the CDR3 is TGTGCCAGCAGCTCAGACAGGGGGCAAGTTGAGTACTTC.

The chain combines TRBV30 with TRBJ2-4, with 8 positions matching TRBD2. V lost 1 base to trimming and J lost 0 bases; unmatched junction nucleotides: 8. The length of the CDR3 is 17 residues. Looked up from germline, CDR1 is GTSNPN and CDR2 is SVGIG (reference sequence). CDR3 sequence reads: CAWSGIGLAGAKNIQYF. Written as DNA, the CDR3 is TGTGCCTGGAGTGGCATTGGGCTAGCGGGAGCCAAAAACATTCAGTACTTC.

The chain employs TRBV9 and TRBJ2-7, with D perhaps given as TRBD1 or TRBD2 (5 bases each). The germline V gene has CDR1 SGDLS and CDR2 YYNGEE. Trimming took 4 bases from V and 7 from J, leaving 18 bases between them. This CDR3 is built from 14 residues. CDR3 amino acids: CASSFGGGSDEQYF. DNA of the CDR3: TGTGCCAGCAGCTTTGGGGGTGGAAGTGATGAGCAGTACTTC.

The chain carries TRBV2 and TRBJ1-2, with D maybe TRBD1 (5 bases). This CDR3 has 13 amino acids. Germline V gene data show CDR1 as SNHLY and CDR2 as FYNNEI. Trimming removed 6 bases from V and 6 bases from J, with 14 bases in between. The chain's CDR3 is CASRGLGSHGYTF. The CDR3 bases are TGTGCCAGCAGGGGACTTGGCTCTCATGGCTACACCTTC.

The rearrangement joins TRBV19 to TRBJ1-5; D remains unclear. This CDR3 comprises 16 residues. Germline-derived CDR1 and CDR2 are LNHDA and SQIVND (reference sequence). Trimming stripped 3 bases from V and 3 bases from J, with 15 bases between. The CDR3, as DNA: TGTGCCAGTAGTATGTGGCTGAGAACAGCCAATCAGCCCCAGCATTTT. Amino acid sequence: CASSMWLRTANQPQHF.

This clone was counted once. CDR3 sequence (DNA): TGTGCCAGCAGTTTAGGTGATGATGAGCAGTTCTTC. It codes for CASSLGDDEQFF. The rearrangement links TRBV28 to TRBJ2-1; D is unclear. V lost 2 bases to trimming and J lost 8 bases, with 7 bases between them. This CDR3 is 12 amino acids long. In germline, CDR1 is MDHEN, CDR2 SYDVKM.

The chain uses TRBV27 and TRBJ2-1, with 9 bases that match TRBD1. The germline V gene has CDR1 MNHEY and CDR2 SMNVEV (reference sequence). J was trimmed by 3 bases and V by 6 bases; bases with no gene match: 15. The CDR3 spans 18 residues. The CDR3: CASRGTGFRRDYYNEQFF. The CDR3 bases are TGTGCCAGCAGGGGGACAGGGTTTCGCCGGGACTACTACAATGAGCAGTTCTTC.

The rearrangement links TRBV10-2 to TRBJ2-1; no clear D gene. With 0 bases removed from V and 2 bases from J, the gap between germline ends came to 14 bases. There are 17 residues in the CDR3. Germline CDR1 is WSHSY and CDR2 is SAAADI. The DNA of the CDR3 is TGCGCCAGCAGTGAGTCTTCCCCCCGCGGACCCTACAATGAGCAGTTCTTC. This encodes CASSESSPRGPYNEQFF.

V is TRBV6-5 and J is TRBJ1-2; D is undetermined. This CDR3 is built from 12 residues. Germline V CDR1 and CDR2: MNHEY, SVGAGI. V was cut by 5 bases and J by 8 bases, with 12 bases left in between. In DNA form, the CDR3 reads TGTGCCAGCAGTCCGGGGTTTGAAGGCTACACCTTC. Amino acids: CASSPGFEGYTF.

The V and J genes are TRBV7-9 and TRBJ2-3, with unresolved D. The ends were cut back, 1 base at V and 4 bases at J, with 9 bases in the middle. This CDR3 comprises 14 residues. Germline loops: CDR1 SEHNR, CDR2 FQNEAQ (reference sequence). CDR3 sequence: CASSLVVTPDTQYF. The CDR3 DNA sequence: TGTGCCAGCAGCTTAGTAGTAACCCCAGATACGCAGTATTTT.

The V call is TRBV28, the J call TRBJ1-5; D gene uncertain. The germline V gene encodes CDR1 MDHEN and CDR2 SYDVKM. Deletions cut 4 bases from V and 2 bases from J, with 12 bases between. The CDR3 spans 15 residues. CDR3 bases: TGTGCCAGCAGTTCCCCTCTACGGGGCAATCAGCCCCAGCATTTT. Translated: CASSSPLRGNQPQHF.

V gene TRBV11-2 combines with J gene TRBJ2-1; 11 nucleotides match TRBD2. V dropped 4 bases and J dropped 8; count of bases not matched to a gene: 7. The CDR3 sequence is 15 residues long. Germline-derived CDR1 and CDR2 are SGHAT and FQNNGV. The CDR3 here is CASSSVAGGPYEQFF. The CDR3 bases are TGTGCCAGCAGCTCTGTAGCGGGAGGGCCCTATGAGCAGTTCTTC. Combining the CDR3 with reference TRBV11-2 and TRBJ2-1 gives the whole variable domain EAGVAQSPRYKIIEKRQSVAFWCNPISGHATLYWYQQILGQGPKLLIQFQNNGVVDDSQLPKDRFSAERLKGVDSTLKIQPAKLEDSAVYLCASSSVAGGPYEQFFGPGTRLTVL.

This chain connects TRBV28 to TRBJ1-4; D is possibly TRBD1 (5 bases). V was clipped by 7 bases and J by 6 bases, with 15 bases between them. This CDR3 is 14 amino acids long. CDR1 is MDHEN, CDR2 SYDVKM, per germline. The CDR3 region is CASTTYQGDEKLFF. The CDR3 coding sequence is TGTGCCAGCACTACATACCAGGGTGATGAAAAACTGTTTTTT.

The DNA of the CDR3 is TGTGCCAGCAGTTTTCCGCCCTCCAACTATGGCTACACCTTC. Amino acid sequence: CASSFPPSNYGYTF. The chain has TRBV28 and TRBJ1-2, with D hard to call. Germline V gene data show CDR1 as MDHEN and CDR2 as SYDVKM. V lost 3 bases and J lost 2, with 10 bases in between. The length of the CDR3 is 14 residues.

This chain links TRBV28 with TRBJ2-5; D is perhaps TRBD1 or TRBD2 (5 bases each). V shed 2 bases and J shed 4 bases, with 11 bases lying between them. The CDR3 is 14 residues long. Germline CDR1 is MDHEN and CDR2 is SYDVKM. Here the CDR3 reads CASSLNQGAETQYF. The CDR3 nucleotides are TGTGCCAGCAGTTTAAACCAGGGAGCAGAGACCCAGTACTTC.

The chain carries TRBV28 and TRBJ2-7; no firm D call. Trimming took off 3 bases at V and 0 bases at J, with 18 bases between the two ends. This CDR3 is built from 17 residues. The germline CDR1 and CDR2 sequences are MDHEN and SYDVKM. Written as DNA, the CDR3 is TGTGCCAGCAGTTTCTCGGTGGAGAGGTCCTACTCCTACGAGCAGTACTTC. As protein: CASSFSVERSYSYEQYF.

The V call is TRBV4-1, the J call TRBJ1-3; a possible D gene is TRBD1 (5 bases). V was shortened by 0 bases and J by 2 bases, with 8 bases between the two germline ends. The germline gives CDR1 MGHRA, CDR2 YSYEKL. This CDR3 is 15 amino acids long. Here the CDR3 reads CASSQEQVAGNTIYF. The CDR3 region has the DNA TGCGCCAGCAGCCAAGAACAGGTCGCTGGAAACACCATATATTTT.

This rearrangement joins TRBV9 to TRBJ1-4; the D is unclear. CDR1 is SGDLS and CDR2 is YYNGEE in the germline V gene. V dropped 3 bases and J dropped 12 bases, with 15 bases sitting between them. The CDR3 length is 13 residues. The CDR3 here is CASSDPVRSELFF. In DNA, the CDR3 is TGTGCCAGCAGCGACCCGGTACGGAGCGAACTGTTTTTT.

V gene TRBV9 combines with J gene TRBJ2-1, with 7 bases matching TRBD2. Per germline, CDR1 SGDLS and CDR2 YYNGEE. V gave up 6 bases and J gave up 4 bases; unmatched junction bases: 19. The CDR3 consists of 18 residues. The CDR3 is CASNQIRTTREYYNEQFF. The CDR3 DNA sequence: TGTGCCAGCAACCAAATCCGCACTACGCGGGAGTATTACAATGAGCAGTTCTTC.

This rearrangement joins TRBV7-9 to TRBJ2-1, with 7 bases aligning to TRBD2. Germline CDR1 reads SEHNR; CDR2 reads FQNEAQ (reference sequence). The CDR3 totals 16 residues. V shed 0 bases and J 4 bases; nucleotides not matched to a gene: 6. The CDR3 nucleotides are TGTGCCAGCAGCTTAGCGCTGACTAGCAGATACAATGAGCAGTTCTTC. It specifies CASSLALTSRYNEQFF.

Remarks on this clone: Other DNA sequences within the sample encode an identical CDR3. The chain joins TRBV27 to TRBJ2-7; D may correspond to TRBD1 or TRBD2 (5 bases each). The CDR3 totals 14 residues. The V end was cut by 5 bases, the J end by 4 bases, with 15 bases between. Germline CDR1 and CDR2: MNHEY and SMNVEV (reference sequence). The CDR3 here is CASSPSGRPYEQYF. CDR3 sequence (DNA): TGTGCCAGCAGTCCATCGGGACGGCCTTACGAGCAGTACTTC.

The genes are TRBV25-1 and TRBJ2-7, with TRBD1 identical over 11 bases. J lost 3 bases, V lost 3 bases, and 1 base had no gene match. The germline gives CDR1 MGHDK, CDR2 SYGVNS. The CDR3 has 14 amino acids. The CDR3 protein is CASSEGTGGYEQYF. In DNA, the CDR3 is TGTGCCAGCAGTGAGGGGACAGGGGGCTACGAGCAGTACTTC.

The chain carries TRBV15 and TRBJ2-5, with no clear D. The CDR3 runs to 14 residues. Trimming cost V 5 bases and J 1 base, with 11 bases left between them. The V gene's germline CDR1 is LNHNV and CDR2 YYDKDF (reference sequence). CDR3 sequence reads: CATSSFGIQETQYF. As DNA, the CDR3 is TGTGCCACCAGCTCCTTTGGCATCCAAGAGACCCAGTACTTC.

As DNA, the CDR3 is TGTGCCAGCAGCCAAGAGGCCCCTTCCCTCTACAATGAGCAGTTCTTC. It translates to CASSQEAPSLYNEQFF. The chain recombines TRBV4-2 with TRBJ2-1; the D is unclear. Deletions cut 0 bases from V and 3 bases from J, with 12 bases between. CDR1 LGHNA and CDR2 YNFKEQ come from the germline V gene. This CDR3 has 16 residues.